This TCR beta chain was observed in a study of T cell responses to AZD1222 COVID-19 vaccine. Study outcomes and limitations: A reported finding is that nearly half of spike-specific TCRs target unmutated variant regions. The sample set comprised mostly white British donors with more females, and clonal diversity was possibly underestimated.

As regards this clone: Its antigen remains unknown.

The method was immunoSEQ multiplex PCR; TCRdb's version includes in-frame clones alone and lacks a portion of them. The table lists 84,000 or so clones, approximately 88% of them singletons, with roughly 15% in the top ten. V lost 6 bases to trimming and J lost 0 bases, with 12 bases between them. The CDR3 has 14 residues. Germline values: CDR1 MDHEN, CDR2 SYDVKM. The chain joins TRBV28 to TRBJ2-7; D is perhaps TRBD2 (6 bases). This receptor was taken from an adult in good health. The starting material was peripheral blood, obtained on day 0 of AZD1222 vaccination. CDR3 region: CASRRAGSSYEQYF. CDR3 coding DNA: TGTGCCAGCAGGCGGGCGGGAAGCTCCTACGAGCAGTACTTC.